This T cell receptor beta chain was recorded in a study of blood T cell repertoires in COVID-19. Looking at the study overall: Acute-phase and convalescent COVID-19 samples originated in the United States, Italy and Spain. The analysed material was cDNA or gDNA that came from T cells, B-cell-depleted T cells, or PBMCs.

In the original processing: Reference gene primer amplification yielded estimated nucleated cell counts. Libraries were prepared by immunoSEQ multiplex PCR; TCRdb keeps only in-frame clonotypes and omits some of them. For V, J and clone size, that table is used; D and trimming come from the DNA. The top ten clones hold 1.1% of a sample with 90,000 or so clones, about nine tenths of them seen once. V lost 3 bases and J 6 bases, leaving 14 bases between the germline ends. This CDR3 has 14 residues. The germline V gene encodes CDR1 SGDLS and CDR2 YYNGEE. This clone was recorded once. Input material: peripheral blood. The chain joins TRBV9 to TRBJ2-3, with D possibly matching TRBD2 (5 bases). The sequence was collected from a human donor in a cohort sampled during active COVID-19. CDR3 loop: CASSGREGRDTQYF. The CDR3 coding sequence is TGTGCCAGCAGCGGACGGGAAGGGCGGGATACGCAGTATTTT.